This T cell receptor (beta chain) was obtained from a study of blood T cell repertoires in COVID-19. Study-wide context: The United States, Italy and Spain supplied acute and convalescent COVID-19 samples. PBMCs, B-cell-depleted T cells, or T cells provided the cDNA or gDNA that made up the material.

Germline lookup yields CDR1 GTSNPN and CDR2 SVGIG (reference sequence). Trimming took 0 bases from V and 12 from J, leaving 24 bases between them. The CDR3 runs to 16 residues. Original processing notes: The authors estimated nucleated cell counts from reference gene primer amplification. This table comes from immunoSEQ multiplex PCR, and its TCRdb copy is limited to in-frame clones, with some not included. The D gene and trimming were derived from the DNA, and the V and J assignments and clone size from that table. The sample has approximately 120,000 clones, roughly 83% seen once. The rearrangement joins TRBV30 to TRBJ2-1, with D tentatively TRBD2 (7 bases). The sequence was collected from a human donor in a cohort sampled during active COVID-19. Input material: peripheral blood. In nucleotides, the CDR3 is TGTGCCTGGAGTGTCATCGGGGGCTCGGGGGGCTGGGCGCAGTTCTTC. Its protein is CAWSVIGGSGGWAQFF.